This T cell receptor (beta chain) was recorded in a study of blood T cell repertoires in COVID-19. At the level of the study: The analysed material was cDNA or gDNA that came from T cells, B-cell-depleted T cells, or PBMCs.

V lost 7 bases to trimming and J lost 3 bases; unmatched junction nucleotides: 4. This CDR3 has 13 residues. CDR1 and CDR2 from the germline V gene are MNHNY and SVGAGI (reference sequence). As handled by the study authors: Amplification from reference gene primers served as the basis for estimated nucleated cell counts. Clones were read by immunoSEQ multiplex PCR, and TCRdb kept only the in-frame ones, dropping some. The V and J calls and clone size are taken from that table; D and trimming were inferred from the DNA. Here the sample spans roughly 150,000 clones, 75% to 90% being singletons. The receptor was derived from a woman aged 35 to 49 with acute or convalescent COVID-19. Sequencing input: peripheral blood. The J gene is TRBJ2-3, the V gene TRBV6-6; TRBD2 matches 7 bases. The CDR3 here is CASIASGTDTQYF. The CDR3, as DNA: TGTGCCAGCATCGCTAGCGGTACAGATACGCAGTATTTT.